Listed below are T cell receptor beta chains from one sample, sequenced in a study of T cells in Graves' hyperthyroidism and ophthalmopathy. TCRdb re-derived calls from the multiplex PCR reads in MiXCR, one entry per CDR3 protein. The sample includes about 400,000 distinct CDR3 sequences, under 15% of them seen just once. Material: blood. Source of these receptors: a woman between 25 and 40 years old with Graves' hyperthyroidism. Both conserved end residues are part of each CDR3. The order of the fields is V gene, clone size, J gene, D gene, CDR3 protein, CDR3 DNA. D genes are given only for firm matches. Only part of the rows carry a size: once, few, many, or a class if the clone is expanded.

>TRBV24-1|few|TRBJ2-1|NA
CATSGPVYNEQFF
TGTGCCACCAGTGGGCCGGTATACAATGAGCAGTTCTTC
>TRBV10-1|NA|TRBJ2-1|TRBD2
CASSDSGSYNEQFF
TGCGCCAGCAGTGACAGCGGGAGTTACAATGAGCAGTTCTTC
>TRBV11-3|NA|TRBJ2-1|TRBD2
CASSPGQGLRGNEQFF
TGTGCCAGCAGCCCAGGCCAGGGACTGCGGGGGAATGAGCAGTTCTTC
>TRBV29-1|NA|TRBJ1-1|NA
CSVSQTLNTEAFF
TGCAGCGTCTCACAGACATTGAACACTGAAGCTTTCTTT
>TRBV30|NA|TRBJ2-6|NA
CAWSQGRSGANVLTF
TGTGCCTGGAGTCAGGGCCGGTCTGGGGCCAACGTCCTGACTTTC
>TRBV6-1|NA|TRBJ2-5|TRBD1
CASSPHRGPQETQYF
TGTGCCAGCAGCCCGCACAGGGGGCCCCAAGAGACCCAGTACTTC
>TRBV3-1|NA|TRBJ1-1|TRBD1
CASSRWTGNTEAFF
TGTGCCAGCAGCCGATGGACAGGGAACACTGAAGCTTTCTTT
>TRBV30|many|TRBJ2-1|NA
CAWSVAGVEWFF
TGTGCCTGGAGTGTAGCTGGAGTGGAGTGGTTCTTC
>TRBV2|many|TRBJ1-2|NA
CASAYSDTLLSYTF
TGTGCCAGCGCCTATTCGGACACTCTTTTAAGCTACACCTTC
>TRBV7-9|many|TRBJ1-5|TRBD1
CASSSDQGANQPQHF
TGTGCCAGCAGCTCCGATCAGGGGGCCAATCAGCCCCAGCATTTT
>TRBV7-2|many|TRBJ2-1|TRBD2
CASSSPGTRLYNEQFF
TGTGCCAGCAGCTCTCCCGGGACTAGACTCTACAATGAGCAGTTCTTC
>TRBV6-1|many|TRBJ2-1|NA
CASSEEEFENNEQFF
TGTGCCAGCAGTGAAGAAGAGTTCGAGAACAATGAGCAGTTCTTC
>TRBV6-1|NA|TRBJ1-4|NA
CASSSFGGRANEKLFF
TGTGCCAGCAGTTCCTTCGGGGGGCGGGCTAATGAAAAACTGTTTTTT
>TRBV29-1|NA|TRBJ1-2|NA
CSVSDTNYGYTF
TGCAGCGTTTCCGACACCAACTATGGCTACACCTTC
>TRBV28|many|TRBJ2-1|NA
CASSKEISNNEQFF
TGTGCCAGCAGTAAAGAGATAAGTAACAATGAGCAGTTCTTC
>TRBV20-1|few|TRBJ1-1|TRBD1
CSANPDRDTEAFF
TGCAGTGCTAACCCGGACAGGGACACTGAAGCTTTCTTT
>TRBV7-9|NA|TRBJ2-3|NA
CASTDLSGATDTQYF
TGTGCCAGCACGGACCTGTCCGGCGCCACAGATACGCAGTATTTT
>TRBV19|many|TRBJ1-1|NA
CASSIVTNTEAFF
TGTGCCAGTAGTATTGTTACGAACACTGAAGCTTTCTTT
>TRBV3-1|many|TRBJ1-3|NA
CASSQGVRGGSGNTIYF
TGTGCCAGCAGCCAAGGCGTTAGGGGCGGCTCTGGAAACACCATATATTTT
>TRBV29-1|few|TRBJ2-6|NA
CSVPGPGANVLTF
TGCAGCGTTCCGGGCCCTGGGGCCAACGTCCTGACTTTC
>TRBV2|many|TRBJ2-1|TRBD2
CASPGREGQFF
TGTGCCAGCCCTGGGCGGGAGGGGCAGTTCTTC
>TRBV2|many|TRBJ1-5|NA
CASSHGRDGQPQHF
TGTGCCAGCAGCCATGGACGGGACGGGCAGCCCCAGCATTTT
>TRBV6-1|few|TRBJ2-1|TRBD2
CASSRAGTSYNEQFF
TGTGCCAGCAGTAGAGCGGGGACCTCCTACAATGAGCAGTTCTTC
>TRBV7-6|few|TRBJ2-1|TRBD2
CASSLAWGTSGSVYNEQFF
TGTGCCAGCAGCTTAGCTTGGGGGACTAGCGGGAGTGTTTACAATGAGCAGTTCTTC
>TRBV5-1|many|TRBJ1-3|TRBD1
CASSPGGQGAGNTIYF
TGCGCCAGCAGCCCGGGGGGACAGGGTGCTGGAAACACCATATATTTT
>TRBV29-1|NA|TRBJ2-2|TRBD2
CSVGLAGTGELFF
TGCAGCGTTGGACTAGCGGGTACCGGGGAGCTGTTTTTT
>TRBV6-2/TRBV6-3|many|TRBJ2-5|TRBD1
CASSWLGQSQETQYF
TGTGCCAGCAGCTGGTTGGGACAGAGCCAAGAGACCCAGTACTTC
>TRBV6-1|many|TRBJ2-7|TRBD2
CASSEGAGVGWAEQYF
TGTGCCAGCAGTGAAGGAGCGGGAGTAGGTTGGGCCGAGCAGTACTTC
>TRBV5-1|NA|TRBJ2-7|NA
CASSLGNTATYEQYF
TGCGCCAGCAGCTTAGGAAACACCGCCACCTACGAGCAGTACTTC
>TRBV3-1|many|TRBJ2-1|NA
CASSQDVDFDEQFF
TGTGCCAGCAGCCAAGATGTCGACTTCGATGAGCAGTTCTTC
>TRBV6-2/TRBV6-3|NA|TRBJ2-3|NA
CASSYSFFRRESTDTQYF
TGTGCCAGCAGTTACTCCTTTTTTAGGAGGGAGTCTACAGATACGCAGTATTTT
>TRBV20-1|few|TRBJ1-4|NA
CSARDRAGSSEKLFF
TGCAGTGCTAGAGATCGGGCAGGTAGTAGCGAAAAACTGTTTTTT
>TRBV3-1|many|TRBJ1-1|NA
CASSPRTNTEAFF
TGTGCCAGCAGCCCCCGGACAAACACTGAAGCTTTCTTT
>TRBV29-1|few|TRBJ1-2|NA
CSVGGLSGGYTF
TGCAGCGTCGGTGGACTTTCCGGGGGCTACACCTTC
>TRBV9|few|TRBJ2-3|TRBD1
CASSVGQGRTDTQYF
TGTGCCAGCAGCGTAGGACAGGGGCGCACAGATACGCAGTATTTT
>TRBV9|NA|TRBJ2-1|TRBD2
CASSPGGLASYNEQFF
TGTGCCAGCAGCCCCGGAGGACTAGCATCCTACAATGAGCAGTTCTTC
>TRBV18|NA|TRBJ2-7|TRBD1
CASSPTTGTGTGAYEQYF
TGTGCCAGCTCACCGACTACAGGAACCGGGACAGGGGCATACGAGCAGTACTTC
>TRBV12-3/TRBV12-4|many|TRBJ2-7|NA
CASSLTGEMDKHYEQYF
TGTGCCAGCAGTTTGACGGGGGAAATGGATAAACACTACGAGCAGTACTTC
>TRBV12-3/TRBV12-4|many|TRBJ2-7|NA
CASSYALSPSYEQYF
TGTGCCAGCAGTTACGCTCTGTCCCCGTCTTACGAGCAGTACTTC
>TRBV7-2|NA|TRBJ1-1|NA
CASSSPGIGNGYPEAFF
TGTGCCAGCAGCTCCCCGGGAATTGGGAACGGATACCCTGAAGCTTTCTTT
>TRBV29-1|NA|TRBJ2-1|NA
CSVDILGNEQFF
TGCAGCGTTGACATACTGGGGAATGAGCAGTTCTTC
>TRBV9|many|TRBJ2-5|TRBD1
CASSVAPGQQETQYF
TGTGCCAGCAGCGTCGCACCGGGACAGCAAGAGACCCAGTACTTC
>TRBV11-2|many|TRBJ2-7|TRBD2
CASSIATGLASQSSYEQYF
TGTGCCAGCAGCATCGCCACCGGACTAGCTTCCCAAAGCTCCTACGAGCAGTACTTC
>TRBV2|once|TRBJ2-1|TRBD1
CASSHPAPGQGENEQFF
TGCGCCAGCAGCCACCCCGCCCCGGGACAGGGGGAAAATGAGCAGTTCTTC
>TRBV28|many|TRBJ2-1|TRBD1
CASDRDRPDNEQFF
TGTGCCAGTGACCGGGACAGACCCGACAATGAGCAGTTCTTC
>TRBV7-2|NA|TRBJ2-7|NA
CASSSQGSHRGDQYF
TGTGCCAGCAGCTCTCAGGGGTCACACCGGGGCGATCAGTACTTC
>TRBV28|many|TRBJ1-2|TRBD1
CASSPPDRADGYTF
TGTGCCAGCAGTCCTCCTGACAGGGCGGATGGCTACACCTTC
>TRBV20-1|many|TRBJ1-5|NA
CSARKRLGGNNQPQHF
TGCAGTGCTAGAAAAAGGCTGGGGGGCAACAATCAGCCCCAGCATTTT
>TRBV7-9|few|TRBJ2-1|NA
CASSLPLVNEQFF
TGTGCCAGCAGCCTCCCCTTAGTGAATGAGCAGTTCTTC